This T cell receptor (beta chain) was retrieved from a study of cytomegalovirus exposure and HLA in healthy donors. General study findings and limits: According to the study, 160 or so TCR beta chains were cytomegalovirus-associated. Most observed TCR sequences were rare, whereas some public TCRs were detected in many donors. The authors later found TCR association rates varying by HLA locus, with DRB1 most and HLA-C fewest.

This clone was seen only a few times. Antigen specificity is unknown. PCR involved 60 Vbeta and 13 Jbeta primers. Clones were sequenced by immunoSEQ multiplex PCR, and TCRdb holds only the in-frame ones, with some missing. The data contain under 200,000 clones, roughly 77% of them seen just once; the ten biggest clones take up around 0.38%. This receptor was obtained from a male donor in good health and CMV-seropositive. The source material was PBMCs.

CDR3 region: CASSLEGGSGETQYF. The CDR3 region has the DNA TGTGCCAGCAGCTTAGAGGGGGGGTCGGGGGAGACCCAGTACTTC. The chain recombines TRBV11-2 with TRBJ2-5, with 7 nucleotides matching TRBD2. With V trimmed by 0 bases and J by 5 bases, 6 bases remained unmatched. The V gene's germline CDR1 is SGHAT and CDR2 FQNNGV. The CDR3 is 15 residues long.